This TCR beta chain was captured by sequencing in a study of T cell responses to AZD1222 COVID-19 vaccine. Study outcomes and limitations: Most donors were white British, females outnumbered males, and clonal diversity was possibly underestimated. Reportedly, close to half of spike-specific TCRs are directed against unmutated variant regions.

Clones were read by immunoSEQ multiplex PCR, and TCRdb kept only the in-frame ones, dropping some. The table shows tens of thousands of clones, with 90% occurring only once. Trimming at V came to 4 bases and at J to 13 bases, leaving 9 bases not matched to a gene. CDR1 is SGHVS, CDR2 FQNEAQ, per germline. This CDR3 has 14 amino acids. As for this clone: Its antigen is undetermined.

The starting material was peripheral blood, obtained 28 days after the second AZD1222 dose. This TCR was recovered from an adult who received the AZD1222 COVID-19 vaccine. The chain recombines TRBV7-8 with TRBJ2-2; 10 nucleotides agree with TRBD1. The CDR3 protein is CASSSDRGRAVLFF. CDR3 nucleotides: TGTGCCAGCAGCTCTGACAGGGGGCGGGCGGTGCTGTTTTTT.